The clone carrying this T cell receptor (beta chain) was observed many times. For Graves' hyperthyroidism to be stable, ophthalmopathy could not progress within 18 months. Hyperthyroidism patients were newly diagnosed, had disease duration under 2 months, and were aged 18 to 65 years. Amplified TCR beta CDR3 regions came from RNA transcripts. Initially, a first-round RT-PCR of the TCR CDR3 employed the HTBI primer set. TCRdb reprocessed the multiplex PCR reads via MiXCR and lists one record per CDR3 protein. The sample has 95,000 to 110,000 distinct CDR3 sequences, over 45% seen once. The sample originates from a study of T cells in Graves' hyperthyroidism and ophthalmopathy. Study as a whole: It was at initial diagnosis, before any treatment, that peripheral blood was collected.

The CDR3 is 12 amino acids. Looked up from germline, CDR1 is SGHNT and CDR2 is YENEEA. V lost 4 bases and J lost 3, with 6 bases in between. The chain is built from TRBV11-3 and TRBJ1-1, with D unclear. The TCR comes from a man aged 40-49 years with Graves' hyperthyroidism. The sample was blood. The CDR3 is CASSSSDTEAFF. In DNA, the CDR3 is TGTGCCAGCAGCTCCTCGGACACTGAAGCTTTCTTT.